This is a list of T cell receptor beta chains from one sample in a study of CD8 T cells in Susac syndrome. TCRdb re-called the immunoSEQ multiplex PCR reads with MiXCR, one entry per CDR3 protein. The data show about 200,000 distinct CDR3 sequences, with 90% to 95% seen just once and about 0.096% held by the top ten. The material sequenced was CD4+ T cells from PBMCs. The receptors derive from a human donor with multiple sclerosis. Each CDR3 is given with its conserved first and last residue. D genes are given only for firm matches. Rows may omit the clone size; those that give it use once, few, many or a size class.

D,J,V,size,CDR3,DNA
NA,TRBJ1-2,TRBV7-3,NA,CASSSLGGGHGYTF,TGTGCCAGCAGCTCCCTTGGGGGGGGACACGGCTACACCTTC
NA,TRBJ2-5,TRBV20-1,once,CSARDHRQGRETQYF,TGCAGTGCTAGAGATCACCGCCAGGGGAGGGAGACCCAGTACTTC
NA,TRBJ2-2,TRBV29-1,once,CSVDLQGAGELFF,TGCAGCGTTGATCTTCAGGGAGCCGGGGAGCTGTTTTTT
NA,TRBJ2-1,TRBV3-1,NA,CASSQNGLSYNEQFF,TGTGCCAGCAGCCAAAATGGTCTATCCTACAATGAGCAGTTCTTC
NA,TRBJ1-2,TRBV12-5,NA,CASGFNAGAYGYTF,TGTGCTAGTGGTTTTAATGCAGGGGCTTATGGCTACACCTTC
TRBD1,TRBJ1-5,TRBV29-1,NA,CSVRQGSQPQHF,TGCAGCGTCCGACAGGGCTCTCAGCCCCAGCATTTT
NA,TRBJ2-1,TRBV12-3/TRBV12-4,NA,CASSSRGHGEQFF,TGTGCCAGCAGTTCCCGGGGCCATGGAGAGCAGTTCTTC
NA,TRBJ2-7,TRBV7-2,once,CASSSLGGPYEQYF,TGTGCCAGCAGCTCCCTGGGCGGACCCTACGAGCAGTACTTC
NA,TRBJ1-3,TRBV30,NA,CAWSLWGGNTIYF,TGTGCCTGGAGTTTGTGGGGTGGAAACACCATATATTTT
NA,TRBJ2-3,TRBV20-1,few,CSAWGRTDTQYF,TGCAGTGCTTGGGGCCGCACAGATACGCAGTATTTT
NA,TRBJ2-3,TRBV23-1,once,CASTNQETDTQYF,TGCGCCAGCACGAACCAGGAGACAGATACGCAGTATTTT
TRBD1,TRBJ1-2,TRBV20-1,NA,CSARVGQGNGYTF,TGCAGTGCTAGAGTGGGACAGGGCAATGGCTACACCTTC
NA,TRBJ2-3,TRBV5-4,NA,CASSPNQMTDTQYF,TGTGCCAGCAGTCCCAATCAAATGACAGATACGCAGTATTTT
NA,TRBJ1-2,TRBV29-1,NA,CSFVGSGYGYTF,TGCAGCTTCGTCGGCAGCGGCTATGGCTACACCTTC
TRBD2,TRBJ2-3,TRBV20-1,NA,CSATGTRLPSTDTQYF,TGCAGTGCTACCGGGACTAGACTTCCCTCCACAGATACGCAGTATTTT
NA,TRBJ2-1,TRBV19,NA,CASSPDYNEQFF,TGTGCCAGTAGTCCCGATTACAATGAGCAGTTCTTC
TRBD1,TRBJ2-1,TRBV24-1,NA,CATSDPGTEGHEQFF,TGTGCCACCAGTGATCCCGGGACAGAAGGCCATGAGCAGTTCTTC
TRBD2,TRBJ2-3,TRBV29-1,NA,CSAKLAGGPDTQYF,TGCAGCGCAAAACTAGCGGGAGGGCCAGATACGCAGTATTTT
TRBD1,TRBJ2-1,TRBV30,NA,CAWSVRRQGAKQFF,TGTGCCTGGAGTGTACGTAGACAGGGGGCAAAGCAGTTCTTC
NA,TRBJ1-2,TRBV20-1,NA,CSATTENYGYTF,TGCAGTGCGACAACAGAGAACTATGGCTACACCTTC
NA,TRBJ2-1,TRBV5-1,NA,CASSPGATSDFSNEQFF,TGCGCCAGCAGCCCAGGGGCGACGTCCGACTTTTCGAATGAGCAGTTCTTC
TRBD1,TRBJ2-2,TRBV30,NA,CAWSPQDRFNTGELFF,TGTGCCTGGAGTCCCCAGGACAGGTTCAACACCGGGGAGCTGTTTTTT
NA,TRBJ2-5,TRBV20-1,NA,CSASPGGPETQYF,TGCAGTGCTAGTCCAGGCGGCCCGGAGACCCAGTACTTC
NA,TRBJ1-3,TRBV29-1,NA,CSALAGTPTSGNTIYF,TGCAGCGCCTTAGCGGGGACACCCACCTCTGGAAACACCATATATTTT
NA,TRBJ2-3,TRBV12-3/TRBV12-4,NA,CTSSLQTSGAQYF,TGTACCAGCAGTTTACAGACTAGTGGTGCGCAGTATTTT
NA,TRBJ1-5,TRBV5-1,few,CASSPTDYSNQPQHF,TGCGCCAGCAGCCCCACAGATTATAGCAATCAGCCCCAGCATTTT
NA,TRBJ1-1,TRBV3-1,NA,CASSQVWSGAGVGTEAFF,TGTGCCAGCAGCCAAGTGTGGTCGGGTGCAGGGGTAGGCACTGAAGCTTTCTTT
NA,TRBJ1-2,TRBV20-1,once,CSASDAGTSYGYTF,TGCAGTGCTAGTGATGCCGGGACAAGCTATGGCTACACCTTC
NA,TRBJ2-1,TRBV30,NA,CAWSANNNEQFF,TGTGCCTGGAGTGCGAACAACAATGAGCAGTTCTTC
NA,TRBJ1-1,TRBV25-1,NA,CTSQGRGLVTEAFF,TGTACCAGCCAGGGTAGAGGGTTGGTGACTGAAGCTTTCTTT
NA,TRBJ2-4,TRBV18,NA,CASSSLGDVAKNIQYF,TGTGCCAGCTCATCGCTCGGAGATGTAGCCAAAAACATTCAGTACTTC
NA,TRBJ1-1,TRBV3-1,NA,CASRLGRNTEAFF,TGTGCCAGCAGGCTGGGCAGGAACACTGAAGCTTTCTTT
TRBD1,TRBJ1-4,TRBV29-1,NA,CSASGTGEKLFF,TGCAGCGCCTCAGGGACAGGTGAAAAACTGTTTTTT
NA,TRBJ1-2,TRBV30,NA,CAWTQQGVYGYTF,TGTGCCTGGACCCAACAGGGTGTCTATGGCTACACCTTC
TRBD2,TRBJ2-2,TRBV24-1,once,CATRGEREGTGELFF,TGTGCCACCAGGGGTGAACGGGAGGGCACCGGGGAGCTGTTTTTT
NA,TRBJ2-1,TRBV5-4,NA,CASSLAGWTGGHEQFF,TGTGCCAGCAGCTTGGCCGGGTGGACCGGGGGGCATGAGCAGTTCTTC